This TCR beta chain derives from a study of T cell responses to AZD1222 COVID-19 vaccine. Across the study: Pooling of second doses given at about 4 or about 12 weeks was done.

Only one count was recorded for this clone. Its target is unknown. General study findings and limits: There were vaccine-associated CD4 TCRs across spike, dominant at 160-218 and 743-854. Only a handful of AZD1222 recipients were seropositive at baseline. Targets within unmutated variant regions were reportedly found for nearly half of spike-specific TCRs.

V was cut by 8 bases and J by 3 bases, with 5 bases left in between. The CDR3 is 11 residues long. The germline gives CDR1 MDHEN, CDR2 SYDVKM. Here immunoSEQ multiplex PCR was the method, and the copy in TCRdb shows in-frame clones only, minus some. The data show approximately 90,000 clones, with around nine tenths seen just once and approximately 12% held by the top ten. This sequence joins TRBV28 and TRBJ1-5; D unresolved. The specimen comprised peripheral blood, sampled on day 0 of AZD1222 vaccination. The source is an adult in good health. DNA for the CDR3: TGTGCCAGCTCAGACAATCAGCCCCAGCATTTT. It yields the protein CASSDNQPQHF. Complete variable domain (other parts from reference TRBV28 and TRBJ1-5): DVKVTQSSRYLVKRTGEKVFLECVQDMDHENMFWYRQDPGLGLRLIYFSYDVKMKEKGDIPEGYSVSREKKERFSLILESASTNQTSMYLCASSDNQPQHFGDGTRLSIL.